The present T cell receptor beta chain was sequenced within a study of post-analysis software for immune sequencing data. Study at large: Recorded subtypes: relapsing-remitting, secondary progressive, progressive-relapsing; some patients unannotated.

The TCR beta cDNA libraries contained unique molecular identifiers. TCRdb reanalysed the PCR reads using MiXCR and keeps one entry per CDR3 protein. The table includes around 440,000 distinct CDR3 sequences, around 40% detected once. The CDR3 sequence is 14 residues long. The V end lost 0 bases, the J end lost 3 bases, and 7 bases lay between the germline ends. Germline lookup yields CDR1 SGHRS and CDR2 YFSETQ. This clonotype has a handful of counts. Its antigen is undetermined. Study-wide points: A significant reduction in normalized Chao1 diversity was observed in multiple sclerosis patients versus controls. By F measure, strong co-clustering occurred among samples prepared in the same batch. Five or six TRBV segments, TRBV5-6, TRBV5-1 and TRBV20-1 among them, were found more frequent in patients than controls.

This rearrangement joins TRBV5-1 to TRBJ2-1, with TRBD1 as a possible D gene (5 bases). Sequenced input: blood. This clonotype was sampled from a girl aged 10-17 years with multiple sclerosis. The CDR3 sequence: CASSLEGYYNEQFF. In DNA, the CDR3 is TGCGCCAGCAGCTTGGAGGGGTACTACAATGAGCAGTTCTTC.